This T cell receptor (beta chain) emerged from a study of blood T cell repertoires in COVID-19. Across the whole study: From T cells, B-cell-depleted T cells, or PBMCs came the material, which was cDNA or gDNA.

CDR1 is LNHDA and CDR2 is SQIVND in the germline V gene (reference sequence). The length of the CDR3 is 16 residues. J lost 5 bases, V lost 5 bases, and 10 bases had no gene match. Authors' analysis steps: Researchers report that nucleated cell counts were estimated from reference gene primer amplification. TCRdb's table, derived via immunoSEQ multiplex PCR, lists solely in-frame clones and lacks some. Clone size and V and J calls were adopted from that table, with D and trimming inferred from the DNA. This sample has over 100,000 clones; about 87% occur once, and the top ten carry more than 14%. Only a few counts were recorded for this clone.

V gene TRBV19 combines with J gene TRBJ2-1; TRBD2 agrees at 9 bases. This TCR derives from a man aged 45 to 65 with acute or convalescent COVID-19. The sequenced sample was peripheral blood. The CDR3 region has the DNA TGTGCCAGTAGTCTATCTAGCGGGGCCAGGCACAATGAGCAGTTCTTC. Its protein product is CASSLSSGARHNEQFF.